What follows describes a single T cell receptor (beta chain). One entry per CDR3 protein results from TCRdb running MiXCR on the multiplex PCR reads. This sample has about 170,000 distinct CDR3 sequences, with around 35% found just once. The lymph nodes were axillary draining lymph nodes from breast cancer patients. The sample originates from a study of breast tumors, draining lymph nodes, adjacent tissues. Germline CDR1 DFQATT, CDR2 SNEGSKA (reference sequence). The CDR3 runs to 14 residues. V was trimmed by 3 bases and J by 6 bases, leaving 15 bases between them. The gene calls are TRBV20-1 and TRBJ1-5; tentative D call: TRBD1 (5 bases). The specimen sequenced was axillary lymph node tissue. This clonotype originated in a female donor with breast cancer. Some clones in this sample may be carry-over from other donors' samples. CDR3 protein: CSARVGPEGQPQHF. CDR3 coding DNA: TGCAGTGCTAGGGTGGGGCCAGAAGGTCAGCCCCAGCATTTT.